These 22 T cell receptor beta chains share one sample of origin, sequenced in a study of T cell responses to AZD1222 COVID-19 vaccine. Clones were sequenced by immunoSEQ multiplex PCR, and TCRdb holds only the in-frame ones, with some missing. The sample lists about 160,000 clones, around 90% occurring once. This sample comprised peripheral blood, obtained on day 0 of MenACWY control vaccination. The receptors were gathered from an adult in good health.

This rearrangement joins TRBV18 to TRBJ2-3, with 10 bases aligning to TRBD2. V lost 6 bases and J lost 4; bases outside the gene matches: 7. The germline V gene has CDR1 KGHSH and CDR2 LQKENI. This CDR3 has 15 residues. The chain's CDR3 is CASSLLAGAADTQYF. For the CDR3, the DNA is TGTGCCAGCTCCCTTCTAGCGGGAGCCGCAGATACGCAGTATTTT.

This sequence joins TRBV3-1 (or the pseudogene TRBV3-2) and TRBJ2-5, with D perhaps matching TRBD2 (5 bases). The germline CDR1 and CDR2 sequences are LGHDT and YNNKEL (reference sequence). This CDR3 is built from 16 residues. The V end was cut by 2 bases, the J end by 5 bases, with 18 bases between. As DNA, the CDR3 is TGTGCCAGCAGCCAACATCTAGCCCGACTCGGGGAGACCCAGTACTTC. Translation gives CASSQHLARLGETQYF.

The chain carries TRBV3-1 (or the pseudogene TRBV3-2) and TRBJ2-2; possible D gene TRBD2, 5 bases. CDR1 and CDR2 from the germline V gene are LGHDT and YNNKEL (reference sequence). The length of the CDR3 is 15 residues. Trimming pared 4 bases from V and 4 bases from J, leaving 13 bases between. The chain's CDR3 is CASSPRTAGTGELFF. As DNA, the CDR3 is TGTGCCAGCAGCCCCCGGACCGCGGGCACCGGGGAGCTGTTTTTT.

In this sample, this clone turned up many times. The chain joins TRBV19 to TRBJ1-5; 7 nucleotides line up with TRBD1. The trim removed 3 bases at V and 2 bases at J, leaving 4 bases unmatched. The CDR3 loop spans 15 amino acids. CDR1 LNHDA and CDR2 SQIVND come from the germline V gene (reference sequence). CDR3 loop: CASSMQGGGNQPQHF. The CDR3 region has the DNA TGTGCCAGTAGTATGCAGGGGGGGGGCAATCAGCCCCAGCATTTT.

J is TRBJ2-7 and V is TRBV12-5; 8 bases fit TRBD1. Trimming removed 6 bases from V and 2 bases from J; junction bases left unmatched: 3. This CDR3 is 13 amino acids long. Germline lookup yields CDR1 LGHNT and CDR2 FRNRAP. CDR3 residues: CASGSTGAYEQYF. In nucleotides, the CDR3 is TGTGCTAGTGGCTCGACAGGGGCCTACGAGCAGTACTTC.

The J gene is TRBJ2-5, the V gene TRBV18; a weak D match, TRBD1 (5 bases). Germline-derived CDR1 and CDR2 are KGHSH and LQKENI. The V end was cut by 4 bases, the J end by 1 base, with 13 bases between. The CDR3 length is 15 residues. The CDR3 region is CASSRARTRQETQYF. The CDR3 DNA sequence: TGTGCCAGCTCACGGGCTCGGACACGCCAAGAGACCCAGTACTTC. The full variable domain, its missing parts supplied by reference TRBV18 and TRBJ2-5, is NAGVMQNPRHLVRRRGQEARLRCSPMKGHSHVYWYRQLPEEGLKFMVYLQKENIIDESGMPKERFSAEFPKEGPSILRIQQVVRGDSAAYFCASSRARTRQETQYFGPGTRLLVL.

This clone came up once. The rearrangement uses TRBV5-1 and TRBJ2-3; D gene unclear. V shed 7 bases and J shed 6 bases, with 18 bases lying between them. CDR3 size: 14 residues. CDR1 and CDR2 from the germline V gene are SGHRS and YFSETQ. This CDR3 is CASRATFARDTQYF. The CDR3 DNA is TGCGCCAGCCGGGCTACCTTCGCAAGGGATACGCAGTATTTT.

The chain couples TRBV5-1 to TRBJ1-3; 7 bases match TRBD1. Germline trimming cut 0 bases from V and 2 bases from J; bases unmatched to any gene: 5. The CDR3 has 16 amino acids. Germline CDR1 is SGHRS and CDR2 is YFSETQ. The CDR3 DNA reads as TGCGCCAGCAGCTTGGGGGACAGCTATGCTGGAAACACCATATATTTT. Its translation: CASSLGDSYAGNTIYF.

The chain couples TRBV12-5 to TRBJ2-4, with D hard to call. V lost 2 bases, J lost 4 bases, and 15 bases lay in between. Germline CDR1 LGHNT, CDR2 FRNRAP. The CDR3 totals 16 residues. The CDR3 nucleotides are TGTGCTAGTGGTTTGTTCGCGGTCAACCAGAAAAACATTCAGTACTTC. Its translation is CASGLFAVNQKNIQYF.

In DNA form, the CDR3 reads TGTGCCAGCAGCTTAAGTCCGGGAAACTACGAGCAGTACTTC. This gives the protein CASSLSPGNYEQYF. The V gene is TRBV7-2, the J gene TRBJ2-7, with a tentative D call TRBD2 (5 bases). Trimming removed 2 bases from V and 3 bases from J, with 11 bases in between. There are 14 residues in the CDR3. The V gene's germline CDR1 is SGHTA and CDR2 FQGNSA.

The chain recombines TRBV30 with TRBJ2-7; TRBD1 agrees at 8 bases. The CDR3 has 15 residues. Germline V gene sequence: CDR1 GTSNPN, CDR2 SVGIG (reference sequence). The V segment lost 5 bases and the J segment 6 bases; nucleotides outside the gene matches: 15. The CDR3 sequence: CAWVEAGTGLFEQYF. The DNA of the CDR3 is TGTGCCTGGGTGGAGGCCGGGACAGGTCTTTTCGAGCAGTACTTC.

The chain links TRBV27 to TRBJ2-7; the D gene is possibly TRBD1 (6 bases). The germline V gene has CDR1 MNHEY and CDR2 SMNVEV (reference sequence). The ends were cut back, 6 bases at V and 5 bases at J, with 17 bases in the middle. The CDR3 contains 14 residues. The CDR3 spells CASSLNRVAHEQYF. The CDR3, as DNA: TGTGCCAGCAGCCTCAACAGGGTTGCCCACGAGCAGTACTTC.

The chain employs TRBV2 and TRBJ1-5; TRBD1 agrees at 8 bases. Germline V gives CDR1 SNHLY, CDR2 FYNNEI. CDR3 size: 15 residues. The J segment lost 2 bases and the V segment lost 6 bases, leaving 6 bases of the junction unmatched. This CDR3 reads CASRPDRAGNQPQHF. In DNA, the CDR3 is TGTGCCAGCAGACCGGACAGGGCAGGCAATCAGCCCCAGCATTTT.

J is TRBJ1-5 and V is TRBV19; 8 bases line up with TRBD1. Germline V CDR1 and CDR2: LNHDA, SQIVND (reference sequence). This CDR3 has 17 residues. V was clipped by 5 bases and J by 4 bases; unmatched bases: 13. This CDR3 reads CASSESSTGASNQPQHF. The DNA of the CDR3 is TGTGCCAGTAGTGAATCCTCGACAGGGGCGAGTAATCAGCCCCAGCATTTT. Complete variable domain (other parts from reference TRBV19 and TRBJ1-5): DGGITQSPKYLFRKEGQNVTLSCEQNLNHDAMYWYRQDPGQGLRLIYYSQIVNDFQKGDIAEGYSVSREKKESFPLTVTSAQKNPTAFYLCASSESSTGASNQPQHFGDGTRLSIL.

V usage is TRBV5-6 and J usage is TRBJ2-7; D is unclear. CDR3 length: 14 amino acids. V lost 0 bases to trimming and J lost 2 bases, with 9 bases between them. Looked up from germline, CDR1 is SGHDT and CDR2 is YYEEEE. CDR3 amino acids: CASSLGQVAYEQYF. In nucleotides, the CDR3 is TGTGCCAGCAGCTTGGGACAAGTGGCCTACGAGCAGTACTTC.

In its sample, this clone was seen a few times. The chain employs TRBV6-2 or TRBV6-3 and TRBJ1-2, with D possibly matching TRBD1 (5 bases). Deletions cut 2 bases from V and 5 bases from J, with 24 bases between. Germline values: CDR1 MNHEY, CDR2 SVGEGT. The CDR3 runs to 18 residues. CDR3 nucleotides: TGTGCCAGCAGTTACCCACCATATCACAGGTTGGCGGAGTATGGCTACACCTTC. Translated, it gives CASSYPPYHRLAEYGYTF.

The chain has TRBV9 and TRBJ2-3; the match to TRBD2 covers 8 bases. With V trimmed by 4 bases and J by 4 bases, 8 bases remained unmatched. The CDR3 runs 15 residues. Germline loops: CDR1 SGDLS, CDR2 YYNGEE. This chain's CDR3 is CASSLSGRRSDTQYF. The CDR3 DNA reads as TGTGCCAGCAGCTTGAGCGGGAGAAGGTCAGATACGCAGTATTTT.

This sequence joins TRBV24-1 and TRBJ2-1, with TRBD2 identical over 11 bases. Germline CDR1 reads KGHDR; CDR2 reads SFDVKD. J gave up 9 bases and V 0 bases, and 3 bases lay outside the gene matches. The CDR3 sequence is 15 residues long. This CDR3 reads CATSDLTSGRGEQFF. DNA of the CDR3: TGTGCCACCAGTGATTTGACTAGCGGGAGAGGTGAGCAGTTCTTC.

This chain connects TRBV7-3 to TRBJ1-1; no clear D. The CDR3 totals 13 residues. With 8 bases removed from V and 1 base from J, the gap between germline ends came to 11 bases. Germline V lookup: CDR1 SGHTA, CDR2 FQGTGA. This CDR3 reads CASLPSKNTEAFF. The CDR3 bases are TGTGCCAGCTTGCCCAGCAAGAACACTGAAGCTTTCTTT.

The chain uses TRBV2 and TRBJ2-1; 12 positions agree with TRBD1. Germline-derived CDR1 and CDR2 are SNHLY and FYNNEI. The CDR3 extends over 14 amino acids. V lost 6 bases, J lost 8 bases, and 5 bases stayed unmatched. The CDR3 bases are TGTGCCAGCAGGGGACAGGGGGCGATCTATGAGCAGTTCTTC. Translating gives CASRGQGAIYEQFF.

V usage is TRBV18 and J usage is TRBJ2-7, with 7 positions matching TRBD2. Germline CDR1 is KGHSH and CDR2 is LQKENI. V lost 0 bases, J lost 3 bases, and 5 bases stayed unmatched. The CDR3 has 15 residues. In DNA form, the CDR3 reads TGTGCCAGCTCACCACCGGGAGGGGCACACTACGAGCAGTACTTC. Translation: CASSPPGGAHYEQYF.

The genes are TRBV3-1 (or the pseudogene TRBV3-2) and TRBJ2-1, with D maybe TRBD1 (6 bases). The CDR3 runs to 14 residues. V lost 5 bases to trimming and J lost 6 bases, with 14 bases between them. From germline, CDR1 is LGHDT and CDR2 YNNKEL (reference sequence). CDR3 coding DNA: TGTGCCAGCAGCATTCGGACAGAGCGCAATGAGCAGTTCTTC. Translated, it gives CASSIRTERNEQFF.